This TCR beta chain was sequenced for a study of shared clonotypes between healthy human individuals. Whole-study context: A donor's plate count was three for CD4 naive and three for CD4 memory; CD8 naive had two and CD8 memory one.

The assay was immunoSEQ multiplex PCR, and TCRdb's table has in-frame clones only and misses some. The sample shows around 1.1 million clones, roughly 80% of them seen only once. The study's findings and limits: Exclusively blood specimens were collected; tissue repertoires likely differ. A generally larger estimated richness was seen in naive subsets than in memory subsets.

On this clone itself: Its antigen is undetermined.

The TCR sequence derives from a man younger than 35 in good health. Some clones in this sample may be carry-over from other donors' samples. The sequenced sample consisted of memory CD4+ T cells from PBMCs. Subset given: CD45RA-negative fraction.

The CDR3 DNA reads as TGTGCCAGCAGCTTGGGACCCCAAGGAACCGAGCAGTTCTTC. Its protein is CASSLGPQGTEQFF. The chain joins TRBV7-2 to TRBJ2-1; D tentatively reads TRBD1 or TRBD2 (5 bases each). The V and J ends lost 3 bases and 10 bases respectively, with 16 bases between them. Germline values: CDR1 SGHTA, CDR2 FQGNSA. The CDR3 length is 14 residues. The full variable domain, rest sourced from reference TRBV7-2 and TRBJ2-1, is GAGVSQSPSNKVTEKGKDVELRCDPISGHTALYWYRQSLGQGLEFLIYFQGNSAPDKSGLPSDRFSAERTGGSVSTLTIQRTQQEDSAVYLCASSLGPQGTEQFFGPGTRLTVL.